The next 25 T cell receptor beta chains were all read from a single sample in a study of shared clonotypes between healthy human individuals. Clones were read by immunoSEQ multiplex PCR, and TCRdb kept only the in-frame ones, dropping some. The sample yields some 2.3 million clones, approximately 93% seen once. Material for sequencing was naive CD4+ T cells from PBMCs. Indicated subset: CD45RA+ positively selected. These receptor sequences come from a man between 18 and 35 years old in good health. Some clones in this sample may be carry-over from other donors' samples.

The CDR3: CASSQGRDRRNIQYF. CDR3 nucleotides: TGCGCCAGCAGCCAAGGACGAGACAGAAGAAACATTCAGTACTTC. The gene calls are TRBV4-3 and TRBJ2-4; D perhaps matches TRBD1 (5 bases). The V and J ends lost 1 base and 6 bases respectively, with 13 bases between them. The CDR3 is 15 amino acids. Germline V CDR1 and CDR2: LGHNA, YSLEER.

A word on this clone: Other DNA sequences in the sample encode the same CDR3. The chain recombines TRBV7-2 with TRBJ2-7; the match to TRBD2 covers 11 bases. The CDR3 extends over 15 amino acids. Germline V lookup: CDR1 SGHTA, CDR2 FQGNSA. J gave up 3 bases and V 1 base, and 2 bases lay outside the gene matches. The CDR3 loop reads CASSLGLAGGYEQYF. DNA of the CDR3: TGTGCCAGCAGCTTAGGGCTAGCGGGAGGCTACGAGCAGTACTTC.

Turning to this clone: This sample includes further DNA sequences coding for the same CDR3. The rearrangement uses TRBV28 and TRBJ2-3, with 8 bases that match TRBD2. J lost 0 bases, V lost 2 bases, and 1 base had no gene match. The CDR3 runs to 15 residues. Germline V gene sequence: CDR1 MDHEN, CDR2 SYDVKM. The CDR3 protein is CASSLTSGSTDTQYF. CDR3 coding DNA: TGTGCCAGCAGTTTAACTAGCGGCAGCACAGATACGCAGTATTTT.

The V and J genes are TRBV5-4 and TRBJ2-7; either TRBD1 or TRBD2 may supply D (5 bases each). Germline V gene sequence: CDR1 SGHNT, CDR2 YYREEE (reference sequence). The CDR3 extends over 14 amino acids. The V end lost 2 bases, the J end lost 2 bases, and 11 bases lay between the germline ends. For the CDR3, the DNA is TGTGCCAGCAGCTTCCTGTCGGGGCCCTACGAGCAGTACTTC. It codes for CASSFLSGPYEQYF.

The V gene is TRBV21-1, the J gene TRBJ2-7; no DNA check was done on the table's D call, TRBD2. TRBV21-1 corresponds to a pseudogene. The CDR3 is 15 amino acids. DNA for the CDR3: TGTGCCAGCAGCTGCACGTCTCGAGGTAACTACGAGCAGTACTTC. Its protein product is CASSCTSRGNYEQYF.

The V and J genes are TRBV6-1 and TRBJ1-3; D gene ambiguous. Germline V gives CDR1 MNHNS, CDR2 SASEGT. V lost 7 bases to trimming and J lost 6 bases, with 7 bases between them. The CDR3 is made up of 11 amino acids. The CDR3 region is CASKAENTIYF. DNA for the CDR3: TGTGCCAGCAAGGCAGAAAACACCATATATTTT.

The rearrangement uses TRBV28 and TRBJ2-1; D ambiguous. This CDR3 is 13 amino acids long. V lost 4 bases and J 10 bases, leaving 14 bases between the germline ends. CDR1 and CDR2 (germline): MDHEN, SYDVKM. CDR3 loop: CASSSAGPGEQFF. In DNA, the CDR3 is TGTGCCAGCAGTTCGGCAGGCCCTGGGGAGCAGTTCTTC.

The gene calls are TRBV18 and TRBJ2-6; the D is unclear. The CDR3 runs 17 residues. CDR1 and CDR2 (germline): KGHSH, LQKENI. V was shortened by 1 base and J by 0 bases, with 10 bases between the two germline ends. DNA for the CDR3: TGTGCCAGCTCACCACTCGACCCGCACTCTGGGGCCAACGTCCTGACTTTC. Amino acid sequence: CASSPLDPHSGANVLTF.

This sequence joins TRBV15 and TRBJ1-1; D is unresolved. This CDR3 has 13 residues. Trimming removed 0 bases from V and 10 bases from J, with 12 bases in between. From germline, CDR1 is LNHNV and CDR2 YYDKDF (reference sequence). The CDR3 protein is CATSRDLRETAFF. CDR3 DNA sequence: TGTGCCACCAGCAGAGATCTGAGGGAGACAGCTTTCTTT. Drawing the rest from reference TRBV15 and TRBJ1-1, the complete variable domain is DAMVIQNPRYQVTQFGKPVTLSCSQTLNHNVMYWYQQKSSQAPKLLFHYYDKDFNNEADTPDNFQSRRPNTSFCFLDIRSPGLGDTAMYLCATSRDLRETAFFGQGTRLTVV.

This clone has a handful of counts. This rearrangement joins TRBV30 to TRBJ2-7, with D unresolved. CDR1 GTSNPN and CDR2 SVGIG come from the germline V gene (reference sequence). The CDR3 contains 11 residues. Trimming shortened V by 0 bases and J by 6 bases, and 6 bases separated the two germline ends. CDR3 protein: CAWSVWGEQYF. As DNA, the CDR3 is TGTGCCTGGAGTGTGTGGGGCGAGCAGTACTTC.

The J gene is TRBJ1-4, the V gene TRBV28; tentative D call: TRBD1 (5 bases). Trimming took off 6 bases at V and 5 bases at J, with 10 bases between the two ends. CDR1 MDHEN and CDR2 SYDVKM come from the germline V gene. The CDR3 is made up of 13 amino acids. The chain's CDR3 is CASRTDANEKLFF. Written as DNA, the CDR3 is TGTGCCAGCAGGACAGATGCCAATGAAAAACTGTTTTTT.

This chain connects TRBV28 to TRBJ1-2, with 7 bases lining up with TRBD1. Germline V gives CDR1 MDHEN, CDR2 SYDVKM. J was trimmed by 8 bases and V by 5 bases; bases with no gene match: 5. The CDR3 runs to 12 residues. CDR3 coding DNA: TGTGCCAGCAGTCCGACAGGGAGCGGCTACACCTTC. Protein: CASSPTGSGYTF.

The V and J genes are TRBV7-2 and TRBJ1-2; D call uncertain. CDR3 length: 14 residues. V was cut by 5 bases and J by 2 bases, with 12 bases left in between. Germline-derived CDR1 and CDR2 are SGHTA and FQGNSA. The CDR3 DNA reads TGTGCCAGCAGCCTAGTGGGGATGAACTATGGCTACACCTTC. The encoded protein is CASSLVGMNYGYTF.

The V gene is TRBV7-7, the J gene TRBJ2-1; 11 nucleotides match TRBD2. Trimming removed 4 bases from V and 1 base from J; junction bases left unmatched: 6. The CDR3 has 17 amino acids. Germline V CDR1 and CDR2: SSHAT, FNYEAQ (reference sequence). CDR3 amino acids: CASSSTSGSRSYNEQFF. The DNA for the CDR3 is TGTGCCAGCAGCTCAACTAGCGGGAGTCGTTCCTACAATGAGCAGTTCTTC.

About this clone: The sample holds other DNA sequences that translate to the same CDR3. The chain has TRBV5-1 and TRBJ2-2; D remains unclear. Germline loops: CDR1 SGHRS, CDR2 YFSETQ. Trimming took off 0 bases at V and 0 bases at J, with 6 bases between the two ends. This CDR3 contains 15 residues. The CDR3 bases are TGCGCCAGCAGCTTGGCTGGATCGAACACCGGGGAGCTGTTTTTT. Residues: CASSLAGSNTGELFF.

As for this clone: Within the sample, other DNA sequences also encode this same CDR3. The DNA for the CDR3 is TGTGCCAGCAGCTTAGCGGGAAAGGCTGAGCAGTTCTTC. Translating it yields CASSLAGKAEQFF. The rearrangement joins TRBV7-3 to TRBJ2-1, with D possibly TRBD2 on 6 matching bases. Trimming pared 2 bases from V and 9 bases from J, leaving 11 bases between. This CDR3 comprises 13 residues. CDR1 and CDR2 from the germline V gene are SGHTA and FQGTGA.

The gene calls are TRBV21-1 and TRBJ2-3. TRBV21-1 is annotated as a pseudogene. The CDR3 is 13 amino acids. The CDR3 region is CASSKDHTDTQYF. The CDR3 DNA reads as TGTGCCAGCAGCAAAGACCACACAGATACGCAGTATTTT.

The chain carries TRBV5-1 and TRBJ2-5; 9 bases agree with TRBD1. CDR1 is SGHRS and CDR2 is YFSETQ in the germline V gene. This CDR3 comprises 16 residues. J lost 5 bases, V lost 5 bases, and 13 bases had no gene match. The CDR3 region has the DNA TGCGCCAGCAGAGGACAGGGGAGCGGCGTCTTGGAGACCCAGTACTTC. Its protein product is CASRGQGSGVLETQYF.

This clone has more than one count but fewer than ten. The chain links TRBV30 to TRBJ1-1; no definite D call. Trimming pared 0 bases from V and 11 bases from J, leaving 19 bases between. From germline, CDR1 is GTSNPN and CDR2 SVGIG (reference sequence). This CDR3 comprises 14 residues. This chain's CDR3 is CAWSVIENARKAFF. For the CDR3, the DNA is TGTGCCTGGAGTGTGATAGAAAACGCTAGGAAGGCTTTCTTT.

To note about this clone: The same CDR3 is also encoded by other DNA sequences in this sample. The chain is built from TRBV7-2 and TRBJ2-3; TRBD2 aligns across 8 bases. V lost 3 bases and J lost 1; bases outside the gene matches: 3. The CDR3 consists of 15 residues. Per germline, CDR1 SGHTA and CDR2 FQGNSA. In nucleotides, the CDR3 is TGTGCCAGCAGCTTCGGAGCGGGAGGCACAGATACGCAGTATTTT. Its translation is CASSFGAGGTDTQYF. The whole variable domain, filled in from reference TRBV7-2 and TRBJ2-3, reads GAGVSQSPSNKVTEKGKDVELRCDPISGHTALYWYRQSLGQGLEFLIYFQGNSAPDKSGLPSDRFSAERTGGSVSTLTIQRTQQEDSAVYLCASSFGAGGTDTQYFGPGTRLTVL.

This chain uses TRBV2 with TRBJ1-1; TRBD1 matches 9 bases. J was trimmed by 5 bases and V by 4 bases; bases with no gene match: 5. CDR1 is SNHLY, CDR2 FYNNEI, per germline. This CDR3 is 14 amino acids long. The CDR3 here is CASSVTGGRTEAFF. CDR3 bases: TGTGCCAGCAGTGTAACAGGGGGCCGGACTGAAGCTTTCTTT.

The rearrangement uses TRBV11-1 and TRBJ2-5, with a tentative D call TRBD1 (6 bases). CDR1 and CDR2 from the germline V gene are SGHAT and FQDESV (reference sequence). The CDR3 loop spans 17 amino acids. The V gene lost 2 bases and the J gene lost 5 bases, with 21 bases spanning the gap. The CDR3, as DNA: TGTGCCAGCAGCTTAAGCTATAAATTCGGCCAGGGGGAGACCCAGTACTTC. Protein product: CASSLSYKFGQGETQYF.

This rearrangement joins TRBV5-1 to TRBJ2-3; TRBD1 matches at 10 bases. Per germline, CDR1 SGHRS and CDR2 YFSETQ. The CDR3 is 14 amino acids. V dropped 4 bases and J dropped 5; count of bases not matched to a gene: 4. As DNA, the CDR3 is TGCGCCAGCAGCGCCCGGACAGGGGGAGATACGCAGTATTTT. As protein: CASSARTGGDTQYF. The complete variable domain, with remaining parts taken from reference TRBV5-1 and TRBJ2-3, reads KAGVTQTPRYLIKTRGQQVTLSCSPISGHRSVSWYQQTPGQGLQFLFEYFSETQRNKGNFPGRFSGRQFSNSRSEMNVSTLELGDSALYLCASSARTGGDTQYFGPGTRLTVL.

The chain joins TRBV7-9 to TRBJ2-6, with D hard to call. V was shortened by 5 bases and J by 1 base, with 6 bases between the two germline ends. The germline CDR1 and CDR2 sequences are SEHNR and FQNEAQ (reference sequence). The CDR3 loop spans 14 amino acids. The CDR3 sequence is CASSDASGANVLTF. CDR3 DNA: TGTGCCAGCAGCGATGCGTCTGGGGCCAACGTCCTGACTTTC.

This clone showed up just a few times. The rearrangement uses TRBV7-8 and TRBJ2-5; a weak D match, TRBD1 (6 bases). V was clipped by 11 bases and J by 5 bases, with 18 bases between them. Germline CDR1 reads SGHVS; CDR2 reads FQNEAQ. The CDR3 length is 13 residues. The CDR3 nucleotides read TGTGCCGGGAGACGTGGGGGCGGGGAGACCCAGTACTTC. Translated: CAGRRGGGETQYF. The full variable domain, its missing parts supplied by reference TRBV7-8 and TRBJ2-5, is GAGVSQSPRYKVAKRGQDVALRCDPISGHVSLFWYQQALGQGPEFLTYFQNEAQLDKSGLPSDRFFAERPEGSVSTLKIQRTQQEDSAVYLCAGRRGGGETQYFGPGTRLLVL.